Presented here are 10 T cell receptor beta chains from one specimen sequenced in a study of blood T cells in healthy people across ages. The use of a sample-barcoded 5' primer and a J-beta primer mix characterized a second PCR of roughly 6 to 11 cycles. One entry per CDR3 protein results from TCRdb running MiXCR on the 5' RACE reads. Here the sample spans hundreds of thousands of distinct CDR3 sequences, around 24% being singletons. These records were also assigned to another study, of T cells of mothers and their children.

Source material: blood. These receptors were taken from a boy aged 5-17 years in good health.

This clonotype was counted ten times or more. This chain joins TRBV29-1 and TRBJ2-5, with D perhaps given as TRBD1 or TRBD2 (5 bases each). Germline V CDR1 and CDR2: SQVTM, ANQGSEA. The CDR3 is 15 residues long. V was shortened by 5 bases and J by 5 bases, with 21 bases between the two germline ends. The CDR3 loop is CSVSSGTSVIETQYF. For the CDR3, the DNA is TGCAGCGTTTCCTCCGGGACGAGCGTGATCGAGACCCAGTACTTC.

CDR3 loop: CASSWTGELFF. The CDR3 nucleotides read TGTGCCAGCAGTTGGACCGGGGAGCTGTTTTTT. The chain combines TRBV28 with TRBJ2-2; D remains ambiguous. V lost 4 bases to trimming and J lost 5 bases, with 2 bases between them. Germline V gives CDR1 MDHEN, CDR2 SYDVKM. The CDR3 extends over 11 amino acids.

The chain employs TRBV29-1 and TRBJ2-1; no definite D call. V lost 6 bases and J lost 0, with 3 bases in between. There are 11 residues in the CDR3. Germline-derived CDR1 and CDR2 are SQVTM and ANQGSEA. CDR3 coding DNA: TGCAGCGTCGCCTCCTACAATGAGCAGTTCTTC. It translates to CSVASYNEQFF.

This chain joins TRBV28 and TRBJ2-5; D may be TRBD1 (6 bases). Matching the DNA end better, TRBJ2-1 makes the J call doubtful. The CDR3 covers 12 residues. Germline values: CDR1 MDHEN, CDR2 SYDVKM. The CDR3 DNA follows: TGTGCCAGCCTAGGGGGTGGAAATGAGCAGTTCTTC. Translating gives CASLGGGNEQFF.

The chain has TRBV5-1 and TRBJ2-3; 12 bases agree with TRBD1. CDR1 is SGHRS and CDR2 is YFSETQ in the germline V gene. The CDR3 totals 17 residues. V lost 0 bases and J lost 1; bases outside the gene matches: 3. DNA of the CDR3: TGCGCCAGCAGCTTGGGGGGACAGGGGGCAGGCACAGATACGCAGTATTTT. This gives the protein CASSLGGQGAGTDTQYF.

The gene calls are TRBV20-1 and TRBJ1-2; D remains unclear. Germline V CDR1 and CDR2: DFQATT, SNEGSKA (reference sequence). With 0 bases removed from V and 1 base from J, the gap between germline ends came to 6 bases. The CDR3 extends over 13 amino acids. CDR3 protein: CSARDRINYGYTF. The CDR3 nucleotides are TGCAGTGCTAGAGATAGGATTAACTATGGCTACACCTTC.

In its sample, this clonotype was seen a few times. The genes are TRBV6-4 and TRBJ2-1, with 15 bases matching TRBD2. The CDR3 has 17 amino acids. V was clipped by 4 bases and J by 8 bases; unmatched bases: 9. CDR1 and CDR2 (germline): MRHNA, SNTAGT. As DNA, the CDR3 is TGTGCCAGCAGTGTCGGACTAGCGGGGGGGCCTATATATGAGCAGTTCTTC. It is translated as CASSVGLAGGPIYEQFF.

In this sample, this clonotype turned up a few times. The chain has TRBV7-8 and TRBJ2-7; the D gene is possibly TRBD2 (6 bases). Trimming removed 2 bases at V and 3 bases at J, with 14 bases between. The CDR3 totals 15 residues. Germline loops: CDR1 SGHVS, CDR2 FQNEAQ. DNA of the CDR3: TGTGCCAGCAGCTTATTGGAGGGCCTGGACTACGAGCAGTACTTC. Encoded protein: CASSLLEGLDYEQYF.

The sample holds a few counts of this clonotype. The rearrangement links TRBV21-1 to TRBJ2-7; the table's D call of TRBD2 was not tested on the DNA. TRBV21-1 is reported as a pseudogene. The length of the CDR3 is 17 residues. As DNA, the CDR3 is TGTGCCAGCAGCTTTTGGGAAGTAGCGGGAGACCGGCACGAGCAGTACTTC. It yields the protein CASSFWEVAGDRHEQYF.

CDR3 DNA sequence: TGCAGTGGGGGGTACACGTACGAGCAGTACTTC. It codes for CSGGYTYEQYF. The chain joins TRBV20-1 to TRBJ2-5; D is possibly TRBD1 or TRBD2 (5 bases each). The J call may be faulty, since TRBJ2-7 better matches the DNA end. CDR1 is DFQATT, CDR2 SNEGSKA, per germline (reference sequence). The CDR3 spans 11 residues.